This is a list of T cell receptor beta chains from one sample in a study of Tregs in tolerant kidney transplant recipients. Generated by immunoSEQ multiplex PCR, the TCRdb table keeps only in-frame clones and is missing some. The sample shows roughly 70,000 clones, roughly 86% of them seen only once. The sequencing used CD4+ T cells from blood (PBMCs), collected 6 months after the transplant. The receptors were gathered from a human patient who received a combined kidney and bone marrow transplant. Some of the T cells may derive from the graft donor. The CDR3 runs from the conserved cysteine through the conserved F or W. A D gene is named only where the DNA matches it firmly. Not every row has a clone size; where given, it reads once, few, many or a size class.

CDR3 DNA	CDR3 protein	D gene	J gene	V gene	clone size
TGTGCCAGCAGCTTAGGAATGGGGGGATACGAGCAGTACTTC	CASSLGMGGYEQYF	NA	TRBJ2-7	TRBV7-2	NA
TGTGCCGGAGGGCAGGCCAAAAACATTCAGTACTTC	CAGGQAKNIQYF	NA	TRBJ2-4	TRBV30	once
TGTGCCAGCGGACAGGGGTCTACAGATACGCAGTATTTT	CASGQGSTDTQYF	TRBD1	TRBJ2-3	TRBV7-9	NA
TGTGCCAGTAGTGGGGGGACCAAAGAGACCCAGTACTTC	CASSGGTKETQYF	NA	TRBJ2-5	TRBV19	NA
TGTGCCAGCAGCTCAGGGACAGGTGGATGGGGGTACGAGCAGTACTTC	CASSSGTGGWGYEQYF	TRBD1	TRBJ2-7	TRBV11-3	NA
TGTGCCAGCAGCGCCGACAGGGGAAGTAATTCACCCCTCCACTTT	CASSADRGSNSPLHF	TRBD1	TRBJ1-6	TRBV6-1	NA
TGTGCCAGCAGCCTTGGGGGGACCTATGGCTACACCTTC	CASSLGGTYGYTF	NA	TRBJ1-2	TRBV7-9	NA
TGTGCCAGCAGCGCGAACAGGTGGGTCGGAGAGACCCAGTACTTC	CASSANRWVGETQYF	NA	TRBJ2-5	TRBV25-1	NA
TGTGCCAGCAGCCAGACTAGCGGGAGGGCCGACGATACGCAGTATTTT	CASSQTSGRADDTQYF	TRBD2	TRBJ2-3	TRBV6-4	NA
TGTGCCAGCAGTGGCCGCTATGCGAGCTCCTACGAGCAGTACTTC	CASSGRYASSYEQYF	NA	TRBJ2-7	TRBV25-1	NA
TGTGCCAGCAGCCCCTACAGGGCAGGGGCTAACTATGGCTACACCTTC	CASSPYRAGANYGYTF	NA	TRBJ1-2	TRBV7-2	NA
TGTGCTTCAGCTCCGGTTGGTGACTATTACAATGAGCAGTTCTTC	CASAPVGDYYNEQFF	NA	TRBJ2-1	TRBV25-1	NA
TGCGCCAGCAGCTCCCCGGAGGAACCCTACGAGCAGTACTTC	CASSSPEEPYEQYF	NA	TRBJ2-7	TRBV5-1	NA
TGCAACCTAGTAGACCAAGAGACCCAGTACTTC	CNLVDQETQYF	NA	TRBJ2-5	TRBV20-1	NA
TGTGCCAGCTCACTACAGGGGGCGAGCACAGATACGCAGTATTTT	CASSLQGASTDTQYF	TRBD1	TRBJ2-3	TRBV18	NA
TGTGCCAGCAGCCTACGGGGGGGCGTACATACGCAGTATTTT	CASSLRGGVHTQYF	TRBD2	TRBJ2-3	TRBV7-2	NA
TGTGCCAGCAGCTTAGTTATCGGCGGGATAGAGACCCAGTACTTC	CASSLVIGGIETQYF	NA	TRBJ2-5	TRBV7-9	NA
TGTGCCAGCTCACCACGACAGGGGGCCCTACTCCAAGAGACCCAGTACTTC	CASSPRQGALLQETQYF	TRBD1	TRBJ2-5	TRBV18	NA
TGTGCCAGCAGCTTAGATAGGCTAGCGGGGGTAAACACCGGGGAGCTGTTTTTT	CASSLDRLAGVNTGELFF	TRBD2	TRBJ2-2	TRBV11-2	NA
TGTGCCAGTAGGGGACAGGGGGCGCGGGAGCAGTACTTC	CASRGQGAREQYF	TRBD1	TRBJ2-7	TRBV19	NA
TGTGCCAGCAGCTTAGCCGGGACAGGGAGCGAGCAGTACTTC	CASSLAGTGSEQYF	TRBD1	TRBJ2-7	TRBV7-2	NA
TGTGCCAGCAGCCCCTCACAGATACGAAACACCATATATTTT	CASSPSQIRNTIYF	NA	TRBJ1-3	TRBV11-3	NA
TGTGCCAGCAGTTTAGGCGGAATCTATGGCTACACCTTC	CASSLGGIYGYTF	NA	TRBJ1-2	TRBV27	NA
TGTGCCAGCAGGGGACAGGGCCTGAATGGCTACACCTTC	CASRGQGLNGYTF	TRBD1	TRBJ1-2	TRBV7-9	NA
TGTGCCTGGAGTGTAGCGGCAGTTAGCAATCAGCCCCAGCATTTT	CAWSVAAVSNQPQHF	NA	TRBJ1-5	TRBV30	once
TGTGCCACCAGCAGAGAGACTAGCGGGGGCGGATTCTACAATGAGCAGTTCTTC	CATSRETSGGGFYNEQFF	TRBD2	TRBJ2-1	TRBV15	NA
TGTGCCAGCAGTTACGGGGCAGGGTACACCGGGGAGCTGTTTTTT	CASSYGAGYTGELFF	NA	TRBJ2-2	TRBV6-5	NA
TGTGCCAGTAGTGTCACCGGGACAGGGAACACCGGGGAGCTGTTTTTT	CASSVTGTGNTGELFF	TRBD1	TRBJ2-2	TRBV19	NA
TGTGCCAGCAGCCAAGGGCCATACAATGAGCAGTTCTTC	CASSQGPYNEQFF	NA	TRBJ2-1	TRBV14	NA
TGTGCCAGCAGCCCGGGACTAGCGGAAGAGACCCAGTACTTC	CASSPGLAEETQYF	TRBD2	TRBJ2-5	TRBV4-2	NA
TGTGCCAGCAGCCTTGGACAGGGGAGTACGAACACTGAAGCTTTCTTT	CASSLGQGSTNTEAFF	TRBD1	TRBJ1-1	TRBV4-2	NA
TGTGCCAGCAGCGTAGTTCAGGGCACCGGGGAGCTGTTTTTT	CASSVVQGTGELFF	NA	TRBJ2-2	TRBV9	NA
TGTGCCAGCAGTGACCGGGACAGGGGGGACTACACCTTC	CASSDRDRGDYTF	TRBD1	TRBJ1-2	TRBV6-1	NA
TGTGCCAGCAGTGGGAACAGGGGGCTATACAATGAGCAGTTCTTC	CASSGNRGLYNEQFF	TRBD1	TRBJ2-1	TRBV2	NA
TGCGCCAGCAGCCAAGTTGGGAGGGGCCGAAATTCACCCCTCCACTTT	CASSQVGRGRNSPLHF	NA	TRBJ1-6	TRBV4-1	NA
TGTGCCAGCAGCCCCAGTCTGTCCTCCGGGGAGCTGTTTTTT	CASSPSLSSGELFF	NA	TRBJ2-2	TRBV9	NA
TGTGCCACCAGCAGAAACAGGGTGAACTATGGCTACACCTTC	CATSRNRVNYGYTF	NA	TRBJ1-2	TRBV15	once
TGTGCCATCAAAAACAGGGACAGAGGGGATTCACCCCTCCACTTT	CAIKNRDRGDSPLHF	TRBD1	TRBJ1-6	TRBV10-3	NA
TGTGCCAGCAGTTTTCGGGGGTGGGCTGGCTACACCTTC	CASSFRGWAGYTF	NA	TRBJ1-2	TRBV27	NA
TGCGCCAGCAGCCAAGAAGGGACAGGGGGCCTTTATGGCTCGGTCGAGCAGTACTTC	CASSQEGTGGLYGSVEQYF	TRBD1	TRBJ2-7	TRBV4-1	NA
TGTGCCAGCAGTGATGGGGGGAGCTCCTATAATTCACCCCTCCACTTT	CASSDGGSSYNSPLHF	NA	TRBJ1-6	TRBV2	once
TGTGCCACCGCAGGGGGGATGAACACTGAAGCTTTCTTT	CATAGGMNTEAFF	TRBD1	TRBJ1-1	TRBV10-3	NA
TGCGCCAGCAGCTTGTATAGACAAGAGACCCAGTACTTC	CASSLYRQETQYF	NA	TRBJ2-5	TRBV5-1	once
TGCGCCAGCAGCTTGGTAGGTCCAGGGCCATATGGCTACACCTTC	CASSLVGPGPYGYTF	NA	TRBJ1-2	TRBV5-1	NA
TGTGCCAGCAGCCCTAGGGGTCGACAACCGAACACTGAAGCTTTCTTT	CASSPRGRQPNTEAFF	NA	TRBJ1-1	TRBV11-1	NA
TGCGCCAGCAGCCAAGGGACAGGGGGTACCCAAGAGACCCAGTACTTC	CASSQGTGGTQETQYF	TRBD1	TRBJ2-5	TRBV5-1	NA
TGTGCCAGCAGCCGGTCGGGACAGAAGGACAATGAGCAGTTCTTC	CASSRSGQKDNEQFF	TRBD1	TRBJ2-1	TRBV11-1	NA
TGCGCCAGCAGACTAGCGGAAGAGACCCAGTACTTC	CASRLAEETQYF	TRBD2	TRBJ2-5	TRBV5-1	once
TGTGCCAGCAGCCAAGTTGCCCGGGGAGCTTTCTTT	CASSQVARGAFF	NA	TRBJ1-1	TRBV4-2	NA
TGTGCCAGCAGCCAAGAATCCAGGTACCTCTCCTACGAGCAGTACTTC	CASSQESRYLSYEQYF	NA	TRBJ2-7	TRBV14	NA